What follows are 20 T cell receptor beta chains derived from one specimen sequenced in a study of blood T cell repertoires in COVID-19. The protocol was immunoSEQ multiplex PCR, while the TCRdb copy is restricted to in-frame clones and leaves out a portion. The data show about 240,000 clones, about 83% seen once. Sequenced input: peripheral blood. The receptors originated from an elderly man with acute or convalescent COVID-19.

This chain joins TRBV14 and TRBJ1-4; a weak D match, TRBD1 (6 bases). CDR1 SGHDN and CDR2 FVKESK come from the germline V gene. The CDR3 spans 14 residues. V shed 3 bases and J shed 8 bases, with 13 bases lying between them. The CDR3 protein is CASSQGGLGEKLFF. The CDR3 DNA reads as TGTGCCAGCAGCCAGGGGGGGCTAGGCGAAAAACTGTTTTTT.

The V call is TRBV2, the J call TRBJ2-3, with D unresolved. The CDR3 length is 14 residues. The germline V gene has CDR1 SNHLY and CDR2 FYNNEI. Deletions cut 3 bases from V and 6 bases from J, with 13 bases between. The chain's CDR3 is CASSEVQFQDTQYF. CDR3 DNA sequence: TGTGCCAGCAGTGAGGTCCAATTTCAGGATACGCAGTATTTT.

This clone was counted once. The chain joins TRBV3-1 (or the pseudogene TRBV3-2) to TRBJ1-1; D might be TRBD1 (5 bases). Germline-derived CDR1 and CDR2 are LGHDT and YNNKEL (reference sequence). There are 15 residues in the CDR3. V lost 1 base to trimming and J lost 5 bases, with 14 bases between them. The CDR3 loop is CASSQGHGGTTEAFF. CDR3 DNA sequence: TGTGCCAGCAGCCAAGGCCATGGGGGGACTACTGAAGCTTTCTTT.

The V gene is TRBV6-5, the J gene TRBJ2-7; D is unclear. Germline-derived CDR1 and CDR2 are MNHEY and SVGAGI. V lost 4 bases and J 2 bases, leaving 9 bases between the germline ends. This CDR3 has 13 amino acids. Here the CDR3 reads CASSSDTTYEQYF. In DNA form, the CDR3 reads TGTGCCAGCAGTTCCGACACAACCTACGAGCAGTACTTC.

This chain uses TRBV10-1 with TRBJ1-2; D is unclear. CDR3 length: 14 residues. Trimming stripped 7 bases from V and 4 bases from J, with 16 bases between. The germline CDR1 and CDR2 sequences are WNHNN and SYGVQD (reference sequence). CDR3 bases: TGCGCCAGCAAACGGAGGGTAACATTCTATGGCTACACCTTC. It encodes CASKRRVTFYGYTF.

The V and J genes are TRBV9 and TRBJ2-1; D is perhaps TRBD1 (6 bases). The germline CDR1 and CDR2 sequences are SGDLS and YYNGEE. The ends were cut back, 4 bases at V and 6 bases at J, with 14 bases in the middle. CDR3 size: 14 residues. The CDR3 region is CASSHGQLTNEQFF. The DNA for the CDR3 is TGTGCCAGCAGCCACGGACAGCTTACCAATGAGCAGTTCTTC.

CDR3 protein: CASSPGQGSGQPQHF. The DNA for the CDR3 is TGTGCCAGCTCACCGGGACAGGGGTCGGGTCAGCCCCAGCATTTT. V usage is TRBV18 and J usage is TRBJ1-5, with TRBD1 matching over 10 bases. The length of the CDR3 is 15 residues. Germline V lookup: CDR1 KGHSH, CDR2 LQKENI. V trimming: 3 bases; J trimming: 6 bases; junction bases outside the gene matches: 5. The full variable domain, completed using reference TRBV18 and TRBJ1-5, is NAGVMQNPRHLVRRRGQEARLRCSPMKGHSHVYWYRQLPEEGLKFMVYLQKENIIDESGMPKERFSAEFPKEGPSILRIQQVVRGDSAAYFCASSPGQGSGQPQHFGDGTRLSIL.

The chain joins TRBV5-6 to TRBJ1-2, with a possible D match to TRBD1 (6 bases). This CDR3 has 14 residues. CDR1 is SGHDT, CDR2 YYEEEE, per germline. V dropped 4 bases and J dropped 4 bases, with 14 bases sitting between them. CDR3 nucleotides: TGTGCCAGCAGCAAACCTCAGGGGTCCTATGGCTACACCTTC. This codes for CASSKPQGSYGYTF.

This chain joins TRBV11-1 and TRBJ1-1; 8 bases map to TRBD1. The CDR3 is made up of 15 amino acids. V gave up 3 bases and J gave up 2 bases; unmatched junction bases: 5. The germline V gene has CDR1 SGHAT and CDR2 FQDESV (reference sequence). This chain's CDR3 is CASSLVGQGNTEAFF. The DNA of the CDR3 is TGTGCCAGCAGCTTGGTCGGACAGGGTAACACTGAAGCTTTCTTT.

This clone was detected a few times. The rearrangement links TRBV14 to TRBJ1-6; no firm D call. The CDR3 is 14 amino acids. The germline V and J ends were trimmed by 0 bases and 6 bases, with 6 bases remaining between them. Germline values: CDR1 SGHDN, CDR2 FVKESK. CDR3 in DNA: TGTGCCAGCAGCCAAGAGGCAGTTAATTCACCCCTCCACTTT. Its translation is CASSQEAVNSPLHF. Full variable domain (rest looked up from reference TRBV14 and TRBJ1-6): EAGVTQFPSHSVIEKGQTVTLRCDPISGHDNLYWYRRVMGKEIKFLLHFVKESKQDESGMPNNRFLAERTGGTYSTLKVQPAELEDSGVYFCASSQEAVNSPLHFGNGTRLTVT.

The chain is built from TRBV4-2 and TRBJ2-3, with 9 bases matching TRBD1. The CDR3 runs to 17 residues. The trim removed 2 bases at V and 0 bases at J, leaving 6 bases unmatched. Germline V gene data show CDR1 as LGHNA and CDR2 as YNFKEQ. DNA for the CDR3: TGTGCCAGCAGCCAAAACCCGGGACAGGGAAGCACAGATACGCAGTATTTT. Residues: CASSQNPGQGSTDTQYF.

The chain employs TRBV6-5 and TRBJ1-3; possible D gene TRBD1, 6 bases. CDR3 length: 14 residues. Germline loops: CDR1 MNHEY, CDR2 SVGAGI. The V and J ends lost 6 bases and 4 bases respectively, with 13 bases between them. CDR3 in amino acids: CASRGGALGNTIYF. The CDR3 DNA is TGTGCCAGCAGGGGGGGGGCTTTGGGAAACACCATATATTTT.

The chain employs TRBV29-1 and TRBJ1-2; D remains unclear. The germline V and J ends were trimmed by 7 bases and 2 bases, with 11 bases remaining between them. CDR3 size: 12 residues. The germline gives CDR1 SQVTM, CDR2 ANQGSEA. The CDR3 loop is CSDYSENYGYTF. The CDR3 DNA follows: TGCAGCGATTATTCAGAAAACTATGGCTACACCTTC. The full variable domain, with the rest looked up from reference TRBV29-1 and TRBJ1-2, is SAVISQKPSRDICQRGTSLTIQCQVDSQVTMMFWYRQQPGQSLTLIATANQGSEATYESGFVIDKFPISRPNLTFSTLTVSNMSPEDSSIYLCSDYSENYGYTFGSGTRLTVV.

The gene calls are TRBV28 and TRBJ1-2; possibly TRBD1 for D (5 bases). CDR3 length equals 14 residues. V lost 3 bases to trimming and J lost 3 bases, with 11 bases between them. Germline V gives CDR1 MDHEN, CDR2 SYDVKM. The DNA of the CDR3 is TGTGCCAGCAGTTTCGGCAGGGTTGACTATGGCTACACCTTC. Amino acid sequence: CASSFGRVDYGYTF.

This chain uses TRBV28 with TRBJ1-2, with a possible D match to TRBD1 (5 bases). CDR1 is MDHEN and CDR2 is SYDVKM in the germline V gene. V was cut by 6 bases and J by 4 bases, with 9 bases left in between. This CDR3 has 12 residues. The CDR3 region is CASRPQVYGYTF. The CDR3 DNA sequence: TGTGCCAGCAGGCCACAGGTCTATGGCTACACCTTC.

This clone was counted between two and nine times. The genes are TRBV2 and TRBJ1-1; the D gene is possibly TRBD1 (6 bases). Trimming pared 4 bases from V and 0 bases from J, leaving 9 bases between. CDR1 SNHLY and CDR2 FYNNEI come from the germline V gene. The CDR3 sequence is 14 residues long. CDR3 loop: CASSGTDMNTEAFF. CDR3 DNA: TGTGCCAGCAGTGGGACAGACATGAACACTGAAGCTTTCTTT.

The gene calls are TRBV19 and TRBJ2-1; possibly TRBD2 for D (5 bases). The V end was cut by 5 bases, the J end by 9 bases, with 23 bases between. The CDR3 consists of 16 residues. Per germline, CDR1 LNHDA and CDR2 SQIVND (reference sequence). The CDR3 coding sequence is TGTGCCAGTAGTCCCATATCTAAGGCCGGCGGGCCTGAGCAGTTCTTC. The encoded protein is CASSPISKAGGPEQFF.

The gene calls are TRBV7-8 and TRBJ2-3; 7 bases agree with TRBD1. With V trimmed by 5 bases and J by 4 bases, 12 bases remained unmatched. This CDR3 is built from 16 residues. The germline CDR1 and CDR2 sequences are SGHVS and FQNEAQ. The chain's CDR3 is CASSPWTGSRPDTQYF. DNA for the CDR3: TGTGCCAGCAGCCCGTGGACAGGTAGTCGGCCAGATACGCAGTATTTT.

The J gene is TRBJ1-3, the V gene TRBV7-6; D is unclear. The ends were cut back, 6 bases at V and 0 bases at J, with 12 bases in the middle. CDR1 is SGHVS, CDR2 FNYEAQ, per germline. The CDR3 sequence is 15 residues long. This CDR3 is CASRNGQDSGNTIYF. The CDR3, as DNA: TGTGCCAGCAGGAACGGCCAGGACTCTGGAAACACCATATATTTT.

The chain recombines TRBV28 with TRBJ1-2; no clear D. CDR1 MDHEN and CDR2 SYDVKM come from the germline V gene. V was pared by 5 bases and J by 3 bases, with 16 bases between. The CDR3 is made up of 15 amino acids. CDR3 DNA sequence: TGTGCCAGCAGTCTCCACCCAACTGGTGACTATGGCTACACCTTC. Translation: CASSLHPTGDYGYTF.